Each of the 20 T cell receptor beta chains below was sequenced from the same sample in a study of cytomegalovirus exposure and HLA in healthy donors. The PCR was carried out with 60 Vbeta primers and 13 Jbeta primers. Here immunoSEQ multiplex PCR was the method, and the copy in TCRdb shows in-frame clones only, minus some. This table holds more than 85,000 clones, around 85% found once. The sample consisted of PBMCs. Every receptor here comes from a man aged 30 to 39 in good health and CMV-seropositive.

This clone was picked up a small number of times. This chain links TRBV4-2 with TRBJ2-5; 7 bases line up with TRBD2. This CDR3 is 16 amino acids long. Trimming took 5 bases from V and 5 from J; bases not matched to a gene: 14. Germline loops: CDR1 LGHNA, CDR2 YNFKEQ. This chain's CDR3 is CASSLSHGGGRETQYF. In DNA, the CDR3 is TGTGCCAGCAGCTTGTCCCATGGCGGGGGTCGGGAGACCCAGTACTTC.

The gene calls are TRBV5-4 and TRBJ2-5; no firm D call. The CDR3 runs to 13 residues. V was shortened by 0 bases and J by 5 bases, with 8 bases between the two germline ends. Germline V lookup: CDR1 SGHNT, CDR2 YYREEE (reference sequence). The CDR3 spells CASSLGPRETQYF. CDR3 sequence (DNA): TGTGCCAGCAGCTTGGGCCCTAGGGAGACCCAGTACTTC.

The rearrangement joins TRBV4-3 to TRBJ1-5; TRBD1 matches at 7 bases. Germline V CDR1 and CDR2: LGHNA, YSLEER. J gave up 9 bases and V 1 base, and 6 bases lay outside the gene matches. CDR3 length equals 14 residues. The CDR3 region is CASSQATGRGPQHF. CDR3 coding DNA: TGCGCCAGCAGCCAAGCGACAGGGAGAGGGCCCCAGCATTTT.

This rearrangement joins TRBV6-1 to TRBJ2-7, with TRBD2 as a possible D gene (7 bases). Per germline, CDR1 MNHNS and CDR2 SASEGT. The CDR3 loop spans 16 amino acids. Between the trimmed V and J ends, which lost 1 base and 5 bases, there was a span of 18 bases. The CDR3 region has the DNA TGTGCCAGCAGTGAAGACGGGGGGCGCCCTATCAACGAGCAGTACTTC. Encoded protein: CASSEDGGRPINEQYF.

The rearrangement joins TRBV4-1 to TRBJ2-1; possible D gene TRBD1, 6 bases. The V end lost 3 bases, the J end lost 7 bases, and 16 bases lay between the germline ends. Looked up from germline, CDR1 is MGHRA and CDR2 is YSYEKL. The CDR3 sequence is 15 residues long. CDR3 DNA sequence: TGCGCCAGCAGCCATAGGACGTCGAGGGGGAATGAGCAGTTCTTC. Protein product: CASSHRTSRGNEQFF.

This clone turned up a few times. The chain is built from TRBV4-2 and TRBJ2-5, with 7 bases matching TRBD2. The CDR3 contains 16 residues. The junction had 6 bases not matched to a gene; V was cut back by 0 bases and J by 2 bases. Germline V gene data show CDR1 as LGHNA and CDR2 as YNFKEQ. The CDR3: CASSQDGTSVQETQYF. The CDR3 DNA follows: TGTGCCAGCAGCCAAGATGGAACTAGCGTACAAGAGACCCAGTACTTC.

This clone was picked up one time. The chain couples TRBV6-1 to TRBJ2-7; 9 bases match TRBD1. J was trimmed by 5 bases and V by 1 base; bases with no gene match: 3. The CDR3 extends over 14 amino acids. Looked up from germline, CDR1 is MNHNS and CDR2 is SASEGT. This chain's CDR3 is CASSEVDRGDEQYF. CDR3 bases: TGTGCCAGCAGTGAAGTCGACAGGGGGGACGAGCAGTACTTC.

The chain uses TRBV5-4 and TRBJ2-1, with 14 bases lining up with TRBD2. V shed 5 bases, J shed 9 bases, and the junction held 10 bases outside the gene matches. This CDR3 comprises 16 residues. The germline V gene has CDR1 SGHNT and CDR2 YYREEE (reference sequence). CDR3 sequence reads: CASRPETSGGAGEQFF. The CDR3 nucleotides are TGTGCCAGCAGGCCCGAGACTAGCGGGGGGGCGGGTGAGCAGTTCTTC.

The chain has TRBV7-9 and TRBJ1-4; 10 bases are shared with TRBD1. J lost 8 bases, V lost 5 bases, and 5 bases had no gene match. Germline V CDR1 and CDR2: SEHNR, FQNEAQ (reference sequence). CDR3 size: 14 residues. CDR3 residues: CASSRDRGTEKLFF. CDR3 in DNA: TGTGCCAGCAGCCGGGACAGGGGCACCGAAAAACTGTTTTTT.

This clone was detected only a few times. This chain connects TRBV14 to TRBJ2-3; D perhaps matches TRBD2 (6 bases). The ends were cut back, 4 bases at V and 0 bases at J, with 11 bases in the middle. Looked up from germline, CDR1 is SGHDN and CDR2 is FVKESK. CDR3 length equals 15 residues. CDR3 nucleotide sequence: TGTGCCAGCAGCCCTCTAGCGCTTAGCACAGATACGCAGTATTTT. Its translation is CASSPLALSTDTQYF.

The V and J genes are TRBV5-8 and TRBJ2-7, with TRBD2 identical over 7 bases. CDR1 and CDR2 from the germline V gene are SGHTS and YDEGEE. The CDR3 covers 13 residues. For the CDR3, the DNA is TGTGCAACCGAAAAGGGCGGGGGATACGAGCAGTACTTC. Residues: CATEKGGGYEQYF.

The rearrangement uses TRBV4-2 and TRBJ2-3; TRBD1 matches at 11 bases. Trimming took 1 base from V and 4 from J; bases not matched to a gene: 4. This CDR3 has 16 amino acids. Germline values: CDR1 LGHNA, CDR2 YNFKEQ. The CDR3 protein is CASSQGDRGLSDTQYF. The CDR3 nucleotides read TGTGCCAGCAGCCAAGGGGACAGGGGGTTATCAGATACGCAGTATTTT.

This rearrangement joins TRBV21-1 to TRBJ1-6. TRBV21-1 is shown as a pseudogene. The CDR3 length is 16 residues. CDR3: CASRCQGGSYNSPLHF. CDR3 coding DNA: TGTGCCAGCAGATGCCAGGGAGGTTCCTATAATTCACCCCTCCACTTT.

V is TRBV9 and J is TRBJ1-1; 9 nucleotides align to TRBD1. CDR3 length equals 15 residues. In germline, CDR1 is SGDLS, CDR2 YYNGEE. With 3 bases clipped from V and 5 bases from J, the junction kept 8 bases outside the gene matches. Written as DNA, the CDR3 is TGTGCCAGCAGCGCGATGACAGGGGGAGGAACTGAAGCTTTCTTT. Translated: CASSAMTGGGTEAFF.

CDR3 sequence (DNA): TGTGCCAGCAGTGAAAGAATAGCTCAGGAGACCCAGTACTTC. Its translation: CASSERIAQETQYF. The chain uses TRBV6-1 and TRBJ2-5; D ambiguous. Germline lookup yields CDR1 MNHNS and CDR2 SASEGT. The CDR3 is 14 residues long. V was clipped by 2 bases and J by 5 bases, with 12 bases between them.

The chain joins TRBV2 to TRBJ2-3; TRBD1 agrees at 10 bases. CDR1 is SNHLY, CDR2 FYNNEI, per germline. The CDR3 has 15 amino acids. The trim removed 4 bases at V and 4 bases at J, leaving 5 bases unmatched. CDR3 loop: CASSVRDRGADTQYF. CDR3 in DNA: TGTGCCAGCAGTGTCCGGGACAGGGGCGCAGATACGCAGTATTTT.

The rearrangement links TRBV10-3 to TRBJ1-2; the match to TRBD1 covers 7 bases. Trimming took 2 bases from V and 4 from J; bases not matched to a gene: 1. This CDR3 has 13 amino acids. The germline V gene encodes CDR1 ENHRY and CDR2 SYGVKD. The CDR3 is CAISEGTVYGYTF. The CDR3 nucleotides are TGTGCCATCAGTGAGGGGACAGTCTATGGCTACACCTTC.

The V gene is TRBV6-5, the J gene TRBJ1-1; D remains unclear. The CDR3 is 14 residues long. Germline lookup yields CDR1 MNHEY and CDR2 SVGAGI. The V and J ends lost 5 bases and 0 bases respectively, with 10 bases between them. The DNA for the CDR3 is TGTGCCAGCAGTAGTCGACGGGTGAACACTGAAGCTTTCTTT. This sequence encodes CASSSRRVNTEAFF.

The V and J genes are TRBV4-3 and TRBJ1-3; 7 bases fit TRBD1. The CDR3 runs 17 residues. Germline assignment: CDR1 LGHNA and CDR2 YSLEER. The V gene end was trimmed by 3 bases and the J gene end by 0 bases; junction bases not matched to a gene: 8. The CDR3 loop is CASSQSPGQVSGNTIYF. For the CDR3, the DNA is TGCGCCAGCAGCCAGTCTCCCGGACAGGTCTCTGGAAACACCATATATTTT.

This clone was seen only once. The chain combines TRBV2 with TRBJ1-1; D is perhaps TRBD1 (6 bases). V dropped 0 bases and J dropped 0 bases, with 14 bases sitting between them. Germline CDR1 SNHLY, CDR2 FYNNEI. The CDR3 has 17 residues. The CDR3 DNA reads TGTGCCAGCAGTGAAGCACCGGGACACAAAATGAACACTGAAGCTTTCTTT. Protein product: CASSEAPGHKMNTEAFF.